A single sample is the source of the 28 T cell receptor beta chains below, sequenced in a study of cytomegalovirus exposure and HLA in healthy donors (dated by TCRdb to about 2017). The library relied on the immunoSEQ multiplex PCR assay. A mixture of 60 forward primers for TCR Vbeta segments and 13 reverse primers for TCR Jbeta segments was used in the multiplex PCR. TCRdb took this table from immuneACCESS and kept in-frame rearrangements with V and J called. Such tables lack part of the clones; where checked against another copy, unresolved V genes explain under half of the gap, and the rest is unexplained. Counted in this sample were about 160,000 clones; about 85% of them appeared once. The biggest ten clones account for roughly 4.8% of the sample. The sequenced material came from PBMCs. The receptors originated from a woman aged 50 to 60 in good health and CMV-seropositive.

The chain uses TRBV27 and TRBJ1-2; 7 bases align to TRBD1. Looked up from germline, CDR1 is MNHEY and CDR2 is SMNVEV (reference sequence). The CDR3 contains 13 residues. The V gene end was trimmed by 6 bases and the J gene end by 2 bases; junction bases not matched to a gene: 3. The CDR3 sequence: CASSWDSNYGYTF. As DNA, the CDR3 is TGTGCCAGCAGCTGGGACAGCAACTATGGCTACACCTTC.

The table lists this clone with a few counts. The J gene is TRBJ1-3, the V gene TRBV6-5, with unresolved D. Between the trimmed V and J ends, which lost 4 bases and 0 bases, there was a span of 7 bases. The CDR3 contains 14 residues. Germline loops: CDR1 MNHEY, CDR2 SVGAGI. CDR3 DNA: TGTGCCAGCAGTTTGGGGAGCTCTGGAAACACCATATATTTT. Translation: CASSLGSSGNTIYF.

This chain connects TRBV6-5 to TRBJ1-2, with D possibly being TRBD1 (5 bases). The CDR3 contains 15 residues. Germline V gene lookup returns CDR1 MNHEY and CDR2 SVGAGI. The germline V and J ends were trimmed by 2 bases and 3 bases, with 13 bases remaining between them. This CDR3 is CASSYGAGNDYGYTF. In nucleotides, the CDR3 is TGTGCCAGCAGTTACGGGGCAGGGAACGACTATGGCTACACCTTC.

The chain uses TRBV5-4 and TRBJ2-2; the D gene is possibly TRBD1 (6 bases). CDR1 is SGHNT and CDR2 is YYREEE in the germline V gene (reference sequence). The CDR3 runs to 16 residues. Deletions cut 0 bases from V and 2 bases from J, with 11 bases between. CDR3: CASSLEGTLNTGELFF. In DNA, the CDR3 is TGTGCCAGCAGCTTGGAAGGGACACTCAACACCGGGGAGCTGTTTTTT.

The genes are TRBV5-1 and TRBJ1-2, with TRBD1 as a possible D gene (5 bases). V was pared by 0 bases and J by 5 bases, with 17 bases between. The CDR3 runs 16 residues. CDR1 SGHRS and CDR2 YFSETQ come from the germline V gene. The CDR3 here is CASSLAGGVDQYGYTF. For the CDR3, the DNA is TGCGCCAGCAGCTTGGCGGGAGGGGTTGATCAATATGGCTACACCTTC.

In its sample, this clone was seen a few times. The chain recombines TRBV7-9 with TRBJ1-4; D unclear. The CDR3 runs 16 residues. V lost 5 bases and J 4 bases, leaving 17 bases between the germline ends. The germline gives CDR1 SEHNR, CDR2 FQNEAQ (reference sequence). Written as DNA, the CDR3 is TGTGCCAGCAGCCCAGACGGGTCCGGACTTAATGAAAAACTGTTTTTT. It specifies CASSPDGSGLNEKLFF.

The chain has TRBV7-9 and TRBJ1-1, with D possibly being TRBD1 (5 bases). CDR1 and CDR2 from the germline V gene are SEHNR and FQNEAQ (reference sequence). V lost 2 bases to trimming and J lost 0 bases, with 22 bases between them. CDR3 length: 19 residues. CDR3 amino acids: CASSLPRERQSEMNTEAFF. In DNA form, the CDR3 reads TGTGCCAGCAGCTTACCCAGGGAACGTCAATCCGAAATGAACACTGAAGCTTTCTTT.

The V and J genes are TRBV5-1 and TRBJ1-6; a possible D gene is TRBD1 (6 bases). CDR1 is SGHRS, CDR2 YFSETQ, per germline. Between the trimmed V and J ends, which lost 1 base and 5 bases, there was a span of 10 bases. CDR3 length: 15 amino acids. The CDR3 DNA follows: TGCGCCAGCAGCTTGATGGGACACGATAATTCACCCCTCCACTTT. It yields the protein CASSLMGHDNSPLHF.

J is TRBJ1-1 and V is TRBV28; D remains ambiguous. Germline assignment: CDR1 MDHEN and CDR2 SYDVKM. Trimming removed 10 bases at V and 3 bases at J, with 9 bases between. This CDR3 has 11 residues. DNA of the CDR3: TGTGCCACAATCACGGACACTGAAGCTTTCTTT. It codes for CATITDTEAFF.

This chain links TRBV5-5 with TRBJ2-2; no clear D gene. Trimming left V 5 bases short and J 1 base short, with 9 bases between. Germline assignment: CDR1 SGHKS and CDR2 YYEKEE (reference sequence). The CDR3 totals 14 residues. DNA of the CDR3: TGTGCCAGCAGTCTAGGATGGAACACCGGGGAGCTGTTTTTT. This encodes CASSLGWNTGELFF.

The V and J genes are TRBV28 and TRBJ2-5; 11 nucleotides match TRBD2. This CDR3 region has 16 residues. V lost 6 bases, J lost 2 bases, and 8 bases stayed unmatched. CDR1 is MDHEN and CDR2 is SYDVKM in the germline V gene. The CDR3 spells CASSPIRLAGQETQYF. The CDR3, as DNA: TGTGCCAGCAGCCCAATCAGACTAGCGGGACAAGAGACCCAGTACTTC.

This clone has only a few counts. This CDR3 is also generated by other DNA sequences in the sample. The chain has TRBV19 and TRBJ1-1; TRBD1 matches 9 bases. From germline, CDR1 is LNHDA and CDR2 SQIVND (reference sequence). Germline trimming cut 6 bases from V and 2 bases from J; bases unmatched to any gene: 4. This CDR3 spans 14 amino acids. The CDR3 loop reads CASRLDRGNTEAFF. CDR3 nucleotides: TGTGCCAGTAGACTGGACAGGGGAAACACTGAAGCTTTCTTT.

The V and J genes are TRBV5-1 and TRBJ2-2, with 12 positions matching TRBD2. Per germline, CDR1 SGHRS and CDR2 YFSETQ. Trimming took 4 bases from V and 4 from J; bases not matched to a gene: 20. The CDR3 extends over 21 amino acids. The CDR3 nucleotides read TGCGCCAGCAGCCTCCCTCTAGCGGGGGGGCAGAAGGCCGTAGCCACCGGGGAGCTGTTTTTT. This gives the protein CASSLPLAGGQKAVATGELFF.

The chain combines TRBV15 with TRBJ2-7, with a possible D match to TRBD1 (6 bases). The CDR3 sequence is 17 residues long. Between the trimmed V and J ends, which lost 2 bases and 0 bases, there was a span of 17 bases. The V gene's germline CDR1 is LNHNV and CDR2 YYDKDF (reference sequence). CDR3 sequence (DNA): TGTGCCACCAGCAGAAGATCATCACAGGGATTCTCCTACGAGCAGTACTTC. Amino acid sequence: CATSRRSSQGFSYEQYF.

The rearrangement uses TRBV9 and TRBJ2-3; weak D call: TRBD1 (5 bases). V was pared by 1 base and J by 2 bases, with 8 bases between. The V gene's germline CDR1 is SGDLS and CDR2 YYNGEE. This CDR3 is built from 14 residues. CDR3 region: CASSVLGDTDTQYF. For the CDR3, the DNA is TGTGCCAGCAGCGTATTAGGGGACACAGATACGCAGTATTTT.

This chain uses TRBV29-1 with TRBJ2-5; the match to TRBD2 covers 10 bases. In germline, CDR1 is SQVTM, CDR2 ANQGSEA. V shed 7 bases, J shed 5 bases, and the junction held 4 bases outside the gene matches. This CDR3 region has 12 residues. CDR3 nucleotide sequence: TGCAGCGCCAAGCGGGGGGGGGAGACCCAGTACTTC. This gives the protein CSAKRGGETQYF.

The chain is built from TRBV5-4 and TRBJ1-6, with D perhaps matching TRBD1 (5 bases). The length of the CDR3 is 15 residues. CDR1 SGHNT and CDR2 YYREEE come from the germline V gene (reference sequence). Trimming took 4 bases from V and 5 from J, leaving 13 bases between them. CDR3 bases: TGTGCCAGCAGCGTCTACCCGACAGATAATTCACCCCTCCACTTT. Residues: CASSVYPTDNSPLHF. The full variable domain, with the rest looked up from reference TRBV5-4 and TRBJ1-6, is ETGVTQSPTHLIKTRGQQVTLRCSSQSGHNTVSWYQQALGQGPQFIFQYYREEENGRGNFPPRFSGLQFPNYSSELNVNALELDDSALYLCASSVYPTDNSPLHFGNGTRLTVT.

V is TRBV7-2 and J is TRBJ1-2; 11 nucleotides match TRBD1. Trimming removed 5 bases from V and 8 bases from J; junction bases left unmatched: 7. This CDR3 spans 14 amino acids. Germline V gene sequence: CDR1 SGHTA, CDR2 FQGNSA. The CDR3 DNA reads as TGTGCCAGCAGCCTAACGGACAGGGGGCTCGGCTACACCTTC. It specifies CASSLTDRGLGYTF.

The chain combines TRBV7-8 with TRBJ2-1; the match to TRBD1 covers 8 bases. Germline lookup yields CDR1 SGHVS and CDR2 FQNEAQ. The ends lost 2 bases at V and 7 bases at J; junction bases unmatched: 10. The CDR3 consists of 16 residues. The CDR3 loop reads CASSLHAGGLGNEQFF. CDR3 bases: TGTGCCAGCAGCTTACATGCAGGGGGCTTAGGGAATGAGCAGTTCTTC. Full variable domain (outside the CDR3, taken from reference TRBV7-8 and TRBJ2-1): GAGVSQSPRYKVAKRGQDVALRCDPISGHVSLFWYQQALGQGPEFLTYFQNEAQLDKSGLPSDRFFAERPEGSVSTLKIQRTQQEDSAVYLCASSLHAGGLGNEQFFGPGTRLTVL.

The rearrangement links TRBV4-3 to TRBJ2-1, with TRBD2 matching 9 bases. Looked up from germline, CDR1 is LGHNA and CDR2 is YSLEER. The CDR3 loop spans 13 amino acids. Losses at the gene ends were 3 bases for V and 13 bases for J; bases not matched to a gene: 7. This chain's CDR3 is CASSQNSGSGQFF. The DNA of the CDR3 is TGCGCCAGCAGCCAGAATAGCGGGAGCGGACAGTTCTTC.

In its sample, this clone was seen once. This chain links TRBV20-1 with TRBJ1-1; no firm D call. The CDR3 totals 11 residues. V was cut by 6 bases and J by 2 bases, with 7 bases left in between. Germline values: CDR1 DFQATT, CDR2 SNEGSKA (reference sequence). CDR3 nucleotide sequence: TGCAGTGCAAGACTTAACACTGAAGCTTTCTTT. This encodes CSARLNTEAFF.

The chain links TRBV28 to TRBJ1-5; D ambiguous. This CDR3 is 13 amino acids long. CDR1 is MDHEN and CDR2 is SYDVKM in the germline V gene. The V end lost 10 bases, the J end lost 0 bases, and 10 bases lay between the germline ends. CDR3 sequence (DNA): TGTGCCACTAGTAGGAATAGCAATCAGCCCCAGCATTTT. Encoded protein: CATSRNSNQPQHF.

This clone was seen only once. V gene TRBV7-2 combines with J gene TRBJ2-1, with 9 bases aligning to TRBD2. Losses at the gene ends were 3 bases for V and 5 bases for J; bases not matched to a gene: 5. From germline, CDR1 is SGHTA and CDR2 FQGNSA. The CDR3 sequence is 15 residues long. CDR3 nucleotides: TGTGCCAGCAGCTTTACAGCGGGGGGACACAATGAGCAGTTCTTC. This codes for CASSFTAGGHNEQFF.

This clone has only one observation. The chain recombines TRBV6-5 with TRBJ2-7, with 7 positions matching TRBD2. Unmatched junction bases numbered 9, after V lost 7 bases and J lost 6 bases. This CDR3 contains 13 residues. Germline CDR1 and CDR2: MNHEY and SVGAGI. The CDR3 nucleotides read TGTGCCAGCATCCCCCCGGGAGGAGGCGAGCAGTACTTC. It specifies CASIPPGGGEQYF.

The V gene is TRBV27, the J gene TRBJ1-5; D remains ambiguous. Trimming took off 5 bases at V and 10 bases at J, with 18 bases between the two ends. Germline assignment: CDR1 MNHEY and CDR2 SMNVEV (reference sequence). This CDR3 has 14 amino acids. CDR3 nucleotides: TGTGCCAGCAGTCCCTCGGTAGGAGGGTTTCCCCAGCATTTT. This gives the protein CASSPSVGGFPQHF.

The rearrangement uses TRBV30 and TRBJ2-5; 13 nucleotides agree with TRBD2. Germline lookup yields CDR1 GTSNPN and CDR2 SVGIG (reference sequence). The CDR3 loop spans 15 amino acids. The V and J ends lost 3 bases and 5 bases, in that order; junction bases with no gene match: 6. CDR3 nucleotides: TGTGCCTGGAGGGACCCGGGACTAGCGGGGGAGACCCAGTACTTC. Translated: CAWRDPGLAGETQYF.

The V and J genes are TRBV29-1 and TRBJ1-2; maybe TRBD1 (5 bases). This CDR3 is 13 amino acids long. Trimming took off 7 bases at V and 1 base at J, with 13 bases between the two ends. The germline V gene encodes CDR1 SQVTM and CDR2 ANQGSEA. CDR3 nucleotides: TGCAGCGCGGGTCACGGGGGTAACTATGGCTACACCTTC. It specifies CSAGHGGNYGYTF.

The chain is built from TRBV4-3 and TRBJ1-1; D is unclear. Trimming cost V 1 base and J 1 base, with 13 bases left between them. The germline CDR1 and CDR2 sequences are LGHNA and YSLEER. This CDR3 region has 16 residues. CDR3 amino acids: CASSQVDGVWNTEAFF. The CDR3 nucleotides read TGCGCCAGCAGCCAAGTAGATGGAGTCTGGAACACTGAAGCTTTCTTT.